One sample yielded the 4 T cell receptor beta chains listed below, sequenced in a study of CD8+CD57+ T cells in acquired aplastic anemia. Profiles of TCR beta VDJ and CDR3 were generated from a genomic DNA template. TCRdb re-analysed the reads in MiXCR, keeping a single row per CDR3 protein. The data show a few hundred thousand distinct CDR3 sequences, with 56% seen just once and under 1.5% held by the top ten. Patients chosen for sequencing had shown CD8+CD57+ cell expansion by flow cytometry. Material: sorted CD4+, CD8+, or CD8+CD57+ T cells (not recorded which) from PBMCs. These TCRs come from a human donor with aplastic anemia.

This chain uses TRBV20-1 with TRBJ2-2, with D hard to call. V was trimmed by 0 bases and J by 8 bases, leaving 1 base between them. Germline V gene lookup returns CDR1 DFQATT and CDR2 SNEGSKA (reference sequence). This CDR3 has 10 amino acids. The CDR3 sequence: CSARDGELFF. CDR3 bases: TGCAGTGCTAGAGATGGGGAGCTGTTTTTT.

This chain joins TRBV7-2 and TRBJ2-7; D unresolved. Trimming took off 1 base at V and 3 bases at J, with 7 bases between the two ends. The CDR3 has 13 amino acids. The germline CDR1 and CDR2 sequences are SGHTA and FQGNSA. CDR3 coding DNA: TGTGCCAGCAGCTTAGGCCCGGGCTACGAGCAGTACTTC. Translated: CASSLGPGYEQYF. Drawing the rest from reference TRBV7-2 and TRBJ2-7, the complete variable domain is GAGVSQSPSNKVTEKGKDVELRCDPISGHTALYWYRQSLGQGLEFLIYFQGNSAPDKSGLPSDRFSAERTGGSVSTLTIQRTQQEDSAVYLCASSLGPGYEQYFGPGTRLTVT.

This sequence joins TRBV10-3 and TRBJ1-2; weak D call: TRBD1 (6 bases). Germline V lookup: CDR1 ENHRY, CDR2 SYGVKD. The CDR3 consists of 13 residues. The ends were cut back, 5 bases at V and 4 bases at J, with 11 bases in the middle. CDR3 region: CAISKTGLYGYTF. The DNA for the CDR3 is TGTGCCATCAGTAAGACAGGACTCTATGGCTACACCTTC.

V and J are TRBV7-3 and TRBJ2-2, with 8 bases aligning to TRBD1. Germline V gene data show CDR1 as SGHTA and CDR2 as FQGTGA. Trimming took 5 bases from V and 5 from J; bases not matched to a gene: 10. This CDR3 spans 16 amino acids. The CDR3 loop is CASSPNQGAVTGELFF. The CDR3 DNA reads TGTGCCAGCAGCCCAAATCAGGGGGCGGTAACCGGGGAGCTGTTTTTT.